The 32 T cell receptor beta chains below all came from one sample that was sequenced in a study of T-cell memory formation after mild COVID-19. TCRdb itself ran the 5' RACE reads through MiXCR, one entry per CDR3 protein. The table has 150,000 to 200,000 distinct CDR3 sequences, 11% seen once. The sequenced sample consisted of PBMCs or a T cell subset sorted from them (not recorded which). The receptors come from a man aged 18 to 30 who had mild COVID-19 (a few samples of this study predate the infection). Cell type and time point are not known.

This clonotype has a count of ten or more. The V gene is TRBV20-1, the J gene TRBJ2-1, with TRBD2 matching 9 bases. This CDR3 comprises 16 residues. From germline, CDR1 is DFQATT and CDR2 SNEGSKA (reference sequence). V lost 3 bases, J lost 0 bases, and 6 bases stayed unmatched. The CDR3, as DNA: TGCAGTGCTAGTTCTAGCGGGGTTAGCTCCTACAATGAGCAGTTCTTC. Amino acids: CSASSSGVSSYNEQFF.

This clonotype was recorded a few times. The rearrangement joins TRBV6-2 or TRBV6-3 to TRBJ1-5, with 10 bases aligning to TRBD1. CDR3 length: 14 amino acids. Per the germline V gene, CDR1 is MNHEY and CDR2 is SVGEGT. Trimming removed 6 bases from V and 5 bases from J; junction bases left unmatched: 4. CDR3 sequence: CASRTGGSYQPQHF. DNA of the CDR3: TGTGCCAGCAGGACAGGGGGCTCCTATCAGCCCCAGCATTTT.

This clonotype appeared a few times. The J gene is TRBJ2-1, the V gene TRBV7-9, with D perhaps TRBD2 (6 bases). Trimming removed 3 bases from V and 8 bases from J, with 11 bases in between. In germline, CDR1 is SEHNR, CDR2 FQNEAQ (reference sequence). The CDR3 has 13 residues. The CDR3 DNA follows: TGTGCCAGCAGCTTTTCAGGCGGGGATGAGCAGTTCTTC. Amino acids: CASSFSGGDEQFF.

The chain recombines TRBV29-1 with TRBJ2-2, with no clear D. Per germline, CDR1 SQVTM and CDR2 ANQGSEA. The V end lost 7 bases, the J end lost 4 bases, and 16 bases lay between the germline ends. The CDR3 spans 14 residues. The CDR3 nucleotides are TGCAGCGCATCAACGACTGGGTTCACCGGGGAGCTGTTTTTT. This codes for CSASTTGFTGELFF.

This clonotype occurred a few times. The chain couples TRBV20-1 to TRBJ2-1; no definite D call. The germline V and J ends were trimmed by 5 bases and 7 bases, with 21 bases remaining between them. Germline V gene sequence: CDR1 DFQATT, CDR2 SNEGSKA (reference sequence). The CDR3 totals 15 residues. Here the CDR3 DNA reads TGCAGTGCTCCAAGTTCGGTCTCCCAAGCAAATGAGCAGTTCTTC. Translated: CSAPSSVSQANEQFF.

The sample holds one count of this clonotype. V usage is TRBV20-1 and J usage is TRBJ1-5; D remains unclear. The CDR3 runs 13 residues. V dropped 3 bases and J dropped 5 bases, with 11 bases sitting between them. Per germline, CDR1 DFQATT and CDR2 SNEGSKA (reference sequence). DNA of the CDR3: TGCAGTGCTAGTGAAGACGGGGATCAGCCCCAGCATTTT. Translated, it gives CSASEDGDQPQHF.

There are a few counts of this clonotype. V is TRBV18 and J is TRBJ2-3, with 8 bases aligning to TRBD2. The germline CDR1 and CDR2 sequences are KGHSH and LQKENI. Trimming cost V 3 bases and J 1 base; bases outside gene matches: 3. The CDR3 extends over 15 amino acids. The CDR3 bases are TGTGCCAGCTCACCCGCGGGGGGCCGCACAGATACGCAGTATTTT. This translates into CASSPAGGRTDTQYF. The variable domain in full, with the rest retrieved from reference TRBV18 and TRBJ2-3, is NAGVMQNPRHLVRRRGQEARLRCSPMKGHSHVYWYRQLPEEGLKFMVYLQKENIIDESGMPKERFSAEFPKEGPSILRIQQVVRGDSAAYFCASSPAGGRTDTQYFGPGTRLTVL.

Only a few counts were recorded for this clonotype. V is TRBV28 and J is TRBJ2-1; D not resolved. The V gene's germline CDR1 is MDHEN and CDR2 SYDVKM. Trimming took off 3 bases at V and 9 bases at J, with 9 bases between the two ends. The CDR3 spans 12 residues. This CDR3 is CASSFRSREQFF. CDR3 DNA: TGTGCCAGCAGTTTCAGGTCGCGTGAGCAGTTCTTC.

This clonotype was seen a few times. The rearrangement uses TRBV5-6 and TRBJ1-6, with 7 positions matching TRBD1. Per germline, CDR1 SGHDT and CDR2 YYEEEE. J lost 10 bases, V lost 3 bases, and 7 bases had no gene match. This CDR3 is 14 amino acids long. The CDR3 loop reads CASSWEGAQSPLHF. The CDR3 region has the DNA TGTGCCAGCAGCTGGGAGGGGGCGCAATCACCCCTCCACTTT.

In its sample, this clonotype was seen a few times. This rearrangement joins TRBV20-1 to TRBJ2-7; D may match TRBD1 or TRBD2 (7 bases each). The CDR3 runs 14 residues. CDR1 and CDR2 (germline): DFQATT, SNEGSKA (reference sequence). Trimming stripped 3 bases from V and 3 bases from J, with 15 bases between. The CDR3 is CSASRQGGNYEQYF. As DNA, the CDR3 is TGCAGTGCTAGCCGACAGGGAGGGAACTACGAGCAGTACTTC.

This clonotype turned up a few times. CDR3 region: CASSPAGGVSVNEQFF. Written as DNA, the CDR3 is TGTGCCAGCAGCCCGGCGGGGGGGGTCTCTGTCAATGAGCAGTTCTTC. The V and J genes are TRBV5-5 and TRBJ2-1, with 9 bases that match TRBD2. V lost 4 bases, J lost 6 bases, and 11 bases stayed unmatched. From germline, CDR1 is SGHKS and CDR2 YYEKEE (reference sequence). This CDR3 comprises 16 residues.

The chain couples TRBV5-1 to TRBJ1-1, with D possibly TRBD1 on 5 matching bases. Germline V CDR1 and CDR2: SGHRS, YFSETQ. V shed 3 bases and J shed 8 bases, with 17 bases lying between them. The CDR3 runs to 14 residues. The CDR3 loop reads CASSSAAGATEAFF. The DNA of the CDR3 is TGCGCCAGCAGCTCAGCGGCCGGGGCCACAGAAGCTTTCTTT. Based on the CDR3 plus reference TRBV5-1 and TRBJ1-1, the full variable domain is KAGVTQTPRYLIKTRGQQVTLSCSPISGHRSVSWYQQTPGQGLQFLFEYFSETQRNKGNFPGRFSGRQFSNSRSEMNVSTLELGDSALYLCASSSAAGATEAFFGQGTRLTVV.

Only a few counts were recorded for this clonotype. The chain is built from TRBV5-1 and TRBJ2-4; perhaps TRBD1 as D (8 bases). Between the trimmed V and J ends, which lost 2 bases and 9 bases, there was a span of 15 bases. Germline assignment: CDR1 SGHRS and CDR2 YFSETQ. CDR3 size: 14 residues. CDR3 in DNA: TGCGCCAGCAGCTTCACAGGGGGGGAGGCCATTCAGTACTTC. It encodes CASSFTGGEAIQYF.

This clonotype was found many times. The chain carries TRBV6-1 and TRBJ2-3, with TRBD1 matching over 10 bases. Germline V gene sequence: CDR1 MNHNS, CDR2 SASEGT. V trimming: 6 bases; J trimming: 2 bases; junction bases outside the gene matches: 5. The CDR3 runs to 15 residues. The CDR3 loop reads CASSRGTGVTDTQYF. The CDR3 DNA is TGTGCCAGCAGCCGCGGGACAGGGGTCACAGATACGCAGTATTTT.

The V and J genes are TRBV4-1 and TRBJ1-5; TRBD1 matches at 7 bases. The CDR3 consists of 17 residues. Germline assignment: CDR1 MGHRA and CDR2 YSYEKL. V was clipped by 1 base and J by 6 bases; unmatched bases: 12. CDR3 sequence: CASSQVGKGGRPQPQHF. CDR3 nucleotide sequence: TGCGCCAGCAGCCAAGTGGGCAAAGGGGGCCGGCCTCAGCCCCAGCATTTT.

This clonotype showed up just a few times. The genes are TRBV7-6 and TRBJ1-4, with D unresolved. Germline lookup yields CDR1 SGHVS and CDR2 FNYEAQ. V lost 1 base, J lost 8 bases, and 14 bases lay in between. CDR3 size: 15 residues. The CDR3 DNA reads as TGTGCCAGCAGCTTAGAAGGTCAACGAGACGAAAAACTGTTTTTT. Encoded protein: CASSLEGQRDEKLFF. Full variable domain (rest looked up from reference TRBV7-6 and TRBJ1-4): GAGVSQSPRYKVTKRGQDVALRCDPISGHVSLYWYRQALGQGPEFLTYFNYEAQQDKSGLPNDRFSAERPEGSISTLTIQRTEQRDSAMYRCASSLEGQRDEKLFFGSGTQLSVL.

This clonotype was seen many times. This chain uses TRBV29-1 with TRBJ2-7, with a weak D call TRBD1 (6 bases). The CDR3 contains 13 residues. V was pared by 4 bases and J by 6 bases, with 16 bases between. The germline V gene has CDR1 SQVTM and CDR2 ANQGSEA. For the CDR3, the DNA is TGCAGCGTTGCTCCTGACAGGAAGGGCGAGCAGTACTTC. Translation: CSVAPDRKGEQYF.

The V gene is TRBV20-1, the J gene TRBJ1-5; D might be TRBD1 (6 bases). Germline V gives CDR1 DFQATT, CDR2 SNEGSKA (reference sequence). CDR3 length: 12 residues. Trimming shortened V by 3 bases and J by 5 bases, and 8 bases separated the two germline ends. The CDR3 region has the DNA TGCAGTGCTAGTGAGGGGGATCAGCCCCAGCATTTT. Translated, it gives CSASEGDQPQHF.

This clonotype was picked up a small number of times. The chain joins TRBV5-1 to TRBJ2-7; the D gene is possibly TRBD2 (7 bases). CDR3 size: 14 residues. Trimming shortened V by 0 bases and J by 1 base, and 8 bases separated the two germline ends. Germline V CDR1 and CDR2: SGHRS, YFSETQ. Here the CDR3 reads CASSLEGGSYEQYV. As DNA, the CDR3 is TGCGCCAGCAGCTTGGAGGGGGGGTCCTACGAGCAGTACGTC.

This clonotype has just a few counts. The V gene is TRBV7-3, the J gene TRBJ2-2, with D perhaps TRBD1 or TRBD2 (6 bases each). With 1 base removed from V and 1 base from J, the gap between germline ends came to 10 bases. CDR3 size: 16 residues. Germline loops: CDR1 SGHTA, CDR2 FQGTGA. The CDR3 DNA follows: TGTGCCAGCAGCTTAAAACGGGGGCAGAACACCGGGGAGCTGTTTTTT. This translates into CASSLKRGQNTGELFF.

The chain carries TRBV7-2 and TRBJ1-2; D gene ambiguous. Germline V gene lookup returns CDR1 SGHTA and CDR2 FQGNSA. The length of the CDR3 is 12 residues. The V end was cut by 3 bases, the J end by 4 bases, with 6 bases between. In DNA, the CDR3 is TGTGCCAGCAGCTTCGAGGTCTATGGCTACACCTTC. Its protein is CASSFEVYGYTF.

This clonotype was counted at least ten times. The CDR3 here is CSVDVSDTQYF. The CDR3, as DNA: TGCAGCGTTGATGTTTCAGATACGCAGTATTTT. The rearrangement joins TRBV29-1 to TRBJ2-3; no clear D. Germline V gene sequence: CDR1 SQVTM, CDR2 ANQGSEA. The length of the CDR3 is 11 residues. V dropped 3 bases and J dropped 4 bases, with 5 bases sitting between them.

This clonotype showed up just a few times. The rearrangement joins TRBV5-6 to TRBJ1-1, with D hard to call. The CDR3 spans 11 residues. The V gene's germline CDR1 is SGHDT and CDR2 YYEEEE. Trimming removed 3 bases at V and 8 bases at J, with 8 bases between. The chain's CDR3 is CASSWGREAFF. The DNA for the CDR3 is TGTGCCAGCAGCTGGGGTAGGGAAGCTTTCTTT.

This sequence joins TRBV6-5 and TRBJ1-5; possible D gene TRBD1, 5 bases. In germline, CDR1 is MNHEY, CDR2 SVGAGI. The CDR3 length is 12 residues. The V and J ends lost 0 bases and 10 bases respectively, with 7 bases between them. CDR3 nucleotides: TGTGCCAGCAGTTACTCGGGGGGACCCCAGCATTTT. Its protein product is CASSYSGGPQHF.

This clonotype occurred many times. The rearrangement links TRBV7-9 to TRBJ2-3; the match to TRBD2 covers 7 bases. J gave up 4 bases and V 1 base, and 5 bases lay outside the gene matches. CDR1 is SEHNR and CDR2 is FQNEAQ in the germline V gene (reference sequence). The CDR3 sequence is 15 residues long. This CDR3 reads CASSLGRAGADTQYF. CDR3 in DNA: TGTGCCAGCAGCTTAGGGAGGGCGGGAGCAGATACGCAGTATTTT. The full variable domain, rest sourced from reference TRBV7-9 and TRBJ2-3, is DTGVSQNPRHKITKRGQNVTFRCDPISEHNRLYWYRQTLGQGPEFLTYFQNEAQLEKSRLLSDRFSAERPKGSFSTLEIQRTEQGDSAMYLCASSLGRAGADTQYFGPGTRLTVL.

This clonotype has more than one count but fewer than ten. This sequence joins TRBV12-3 or TRBV12-4 and TRBJ2-3; D is perhaps TRBD2 (6 bases). Trimming took off 6 bases at V and 0 bases at J, with 13 bases between the two ends. CDR3 length equals 15 residues. CDR3 nucleotides: TGTGCCAGCAGCTCAGCGGGTCTTAGCACAGATACGCAGTATTTT. Translating gives CASSSAGLSTDTQYF.

The rearrangement uses TRBV7-2 and TRBJ2-7, with D hard to call. The CDR3 totals 16 residues. V was shortened by 5 bases and J by 1 base, with 18 bases between the two germline ends. Germline CDR1 is SGHTA and CDR2 is FQGNSA. Written as DNA, the CDR3 is TGTGCCAGCAGCCACCCCCCCCATCCGAGGTCCTACGAGCAGTACTTC. It yields the protein CASSHPPHPRSYEQYF.

This clonotype was picked up many times. The chain has TRBV5-1 and TRBJ1-3; a weak D match, TRBD1 (5 bases). The CDR3 totals 17 residues. The germline V gene encodes CDR1 SGHRS and CDR2 YFSETQ. The V and J ends lost 4 bases and 0 bases respectively, with 17 bases between them. The CDR3 is CASSPGYRPASGNTIYF. CDR3 in DNA: TGCGCCAGCAGCCCAGGCTACAGGCCTGCCTCTGGAAACACCATATATTTT.

The chain recombines TRBV12-3 or TRBV12-4 with TRBJ2-2, with 13 bases aligning to TRBD2. V gave up 6 bases and J gave up 3 bases; unmatched junction bases: 4. The CDR3 runs 16 residues. As DNA, the CDR3 is TGTGCCAGCAGCCTAGGACTAGCGGGAGACACCGGGGAGCTGTTTTTT. It is translated as CASSLGLAGDTGELFF.

This clonotype has at least ten counts. The genes are TRBV5-1 and TRBJ2-1; maybe TRBD1 (6 bases). Trimming removed 4 bases from V and 6 bases from J, with 17 bases in between. There are 15 residues in the CDR3. Germline CDR1 is SGHRS and CDR2 is YFSETQ. CDR3 loop: CASSSRGQLGNEQFF. The CDR3 nucleotides read TGCGCCAGCAGCAGCAGGGGCCAACTCGGCAATGAGCAGTTCTTC.

There are a few counts of this clonotype. The J gene is TRBJ2-1, the V gene TRBV7-2; no definite D call. Trimming left V 3 bases short and J 5 bases short, with 8 bases between. CDR1 is SGHTA and CDR2 is FQGNSA in the germline V gene. CDR3 length: 13 residues. The CDR3 sequence: CASSFVWDNEQFF. The CDR3 DNA is TGTGCCAGCAGCTTTGTCTGGGACAATGAGCAGTTCTTC.

This clonotype was seen a handful of times. The genes are TRBV10-3 and TRBJ1-3; 7 bases agree with TRBD1. Trimming removed 3 bases from V and 1 base from J; junction bases left unmatched: 3. The CDR3 has 15 residues. Per the germline V gene, CDR1 is ENHRY and CDR2 is SYGVKD. Here the CDR3 DNA reads TGTGCCATCAGTGATGCAGGGGGATCTGGAAACACCATATATTTT. Translation gives CAISDAGGSGNTIYF.